This section outlines one T cell receptor (beta chain) sequence together with its context. Its antigen is unidentified. Vbeta (60) and Jbeta (13) primers were used in the PCR. Generated by immunoSEQ multiplex PCR, the TCRdb table keeps only in-frame clones and is missing some. The table includes around 150,000 clones, approximately 85% detected once. The sample comes from a study of cytomegalovirus exposure and HLA in healthy donors. Broader study findings: In a later analysis, donors in an Asian-associated ancestry cluster reportedly had fewer N-insertions in productive TCRs than the cohort mean. The study recorded around 160 TCR beta chains that were cytomegalovirus-associated. A later analysis found that most CMV-associated TCR beta chains appeared HLA-restricted. Later analysis associated a missense DCLRE1C variant with TCR beta V- and J-gene trimming.

The CDR3 is made up of 15 amino acids. The source of this sequence is a man between 50 and 59 years old in good health and CMV-seropositive. The sequenced sample consisted of PBMCs. J is TRBJ2-7 and V is TRBV21-1; TRBD2 is taken as the D call from the table, unchecked against the DNA. TRBV21-1 is a pseudogene locus. The CDR3 DNA is TGTGCCAGCAGCAAAGCTCCGGGGTATTCCTACGAGCAGTACTTC. It encodes CASSKAPGYSYEQYF.